This T cell receptor beta chain was obtained from a study of OX40 agonist ivuxolimab in advanced cancers. V gave up 6 bases and J gave up 2 bases; unmatched junction bases: 3. The V gene's germline CDR1 is MNHEY and CDR2 SVGAGI. The CDR3 totals 13 residues. The assay was immunoSEQ multiplex PCR, and TCRdb's table has in-frame clones only and misses some. The table records some 100,000 clones, around 90% of them present only once. This clonotype was obtained from an adult with an advanced solid tumor such as melanoma, head and neck, liver or kidney cancer. J is TRBJ1-2 and V is TRBV6-5, with TRBD1 matching over 7 bases. This specimen consisted of CD4+ or CD8+ T cells sorted from blood, obtained in a trial of the OX40 agonist ivuxolimab. CDR3 sequence reads: CASSRDSNYGYTF. The CDR3 DNA sequence: TGTGCCAGCAGCCGGGACAGCAACTATGGCTACACCTTC.